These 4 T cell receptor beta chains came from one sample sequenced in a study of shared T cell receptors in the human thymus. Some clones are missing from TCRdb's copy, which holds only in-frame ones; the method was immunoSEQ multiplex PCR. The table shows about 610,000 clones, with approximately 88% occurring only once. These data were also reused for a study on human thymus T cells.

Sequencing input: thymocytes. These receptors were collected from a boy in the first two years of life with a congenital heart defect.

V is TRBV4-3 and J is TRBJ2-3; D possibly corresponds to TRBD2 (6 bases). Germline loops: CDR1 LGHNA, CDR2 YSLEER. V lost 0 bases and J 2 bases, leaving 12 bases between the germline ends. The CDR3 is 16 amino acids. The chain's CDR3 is CASSQDNSGFTDTQYF. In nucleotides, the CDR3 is TGCGCCAGCAGCCAAGATAATAGCGGCTTCACAGATACGCAGTATTTT.

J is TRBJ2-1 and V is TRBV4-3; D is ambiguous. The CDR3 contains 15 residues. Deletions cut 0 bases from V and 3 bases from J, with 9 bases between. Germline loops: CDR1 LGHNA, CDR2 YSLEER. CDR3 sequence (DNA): TGCGCCAGCAGCCAAGATTTATACATCTACAATGAGCAGTTCTTC. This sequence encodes CASSQDLYIYNEQFF.

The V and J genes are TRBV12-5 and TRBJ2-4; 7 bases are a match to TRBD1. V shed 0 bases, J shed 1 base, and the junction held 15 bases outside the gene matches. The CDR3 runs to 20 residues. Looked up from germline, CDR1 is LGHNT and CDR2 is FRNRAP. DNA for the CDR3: TGTGCTAGTGGTTTGGTAAGCAGGGGGACGTTAAGCGGTGCCAAAAACATTCAGTACTTC. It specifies CASGLVSRGTLSGAKNIQYF.

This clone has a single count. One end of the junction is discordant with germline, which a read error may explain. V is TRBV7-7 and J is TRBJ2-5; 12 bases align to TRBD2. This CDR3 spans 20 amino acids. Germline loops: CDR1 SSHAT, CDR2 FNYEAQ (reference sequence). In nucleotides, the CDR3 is TGTGCTAGCAGCTTAGCGCTTGGGACTAGCGGGCCCTTCTATCAAGAGACCCAGTACTTC. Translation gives CASSLALGTSGPFYQETQYF.